This TCR beta chain was profiled in a study of cytomegalovirus exposure and HLA in healthy donors. Researchers ran the PCR with 60 Vbeta and 13 Jbeta primers. TCRdb's copy holds only in-frame clones and misses some; the assay was immunoSEQ multiplex PCR. This specimen shows about 200,000 clones; the ten leading clones hold less than 1%. This CDR3 region has 12 residues. CDR1 and CDR2 from the germline V gene are SGHKS and YYEKEE (reference sequence). V lost 4 bases and J lost 1, with 6 bases in between. The specimen sequenced was PBMCs. The rearrangement joins TRBV5-5 to TRBJ2-7; D is unresolved. The sequence was obtained from a woman aged 25 to 39 in good health and CMV-seropositive. The CDR3 is CASSTRSYEQYF. CDR3 in DNA: TGTGCCAGCAGCACTCGATCCTACGAGCAGTACTTC.